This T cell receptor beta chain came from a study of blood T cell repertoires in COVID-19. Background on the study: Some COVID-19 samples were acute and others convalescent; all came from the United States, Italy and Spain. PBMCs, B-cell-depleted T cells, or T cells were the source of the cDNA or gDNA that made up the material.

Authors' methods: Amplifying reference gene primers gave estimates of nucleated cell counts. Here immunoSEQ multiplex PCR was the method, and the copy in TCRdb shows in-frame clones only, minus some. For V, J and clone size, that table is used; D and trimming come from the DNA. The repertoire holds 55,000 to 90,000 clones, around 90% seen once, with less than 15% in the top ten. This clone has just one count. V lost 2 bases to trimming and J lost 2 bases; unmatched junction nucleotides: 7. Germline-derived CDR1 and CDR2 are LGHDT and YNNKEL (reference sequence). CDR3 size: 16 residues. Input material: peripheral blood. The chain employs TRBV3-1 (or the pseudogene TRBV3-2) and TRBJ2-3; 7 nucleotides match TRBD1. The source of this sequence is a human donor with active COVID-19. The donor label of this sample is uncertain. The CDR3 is CASSQFSGTATDTQYF. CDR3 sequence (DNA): TGTGCCAGCAGCCAATTCTCCGGGACAGCCACAGATACGCAGTATTTT.